This passage covers 13 T cell receptor beta chains from one sample sequenced in a study of T cells in tuberculosis. Libraries were prepared by immunoSEQ multiplex PCR; TCRdb keeps only in-frame clonotypes and omits some of them. The sample holds some 40,000 clones, approximately 95% seen once. Sequenced material: PBMCs. Receptors were obtained from a donor aged 10 to 29 with latent tuberculosis or without tuberculosis infection.

V and J are TRBV7-2 and TRBJ2-7; 9 positions match TRBD1. The J segment lost 4 bases and the V segment lost 5 bases, leaving 6 bases of the junction unmatched. The CDR3 runs 14 residues. Germline CDR1 SGHTA, CDR2 FQGNSA. CDR3 DNA: TGTGCCAGCAGCACCCCGGGACAGGGATACGAGCAGTACTTC. The encoded protein is CASSTPGQGYEQYF.

CDR3 nucleotides: TGTGCCACCCGCGATCCCGGGGCAGGGGGAACTGAAGCTTTCTTT. This sequence encodes CATRDPGAGGTEAFF. This chain joins TRBV11-2 and TRBJ1-1; 7 bases are shared with TRBD1. With V trimmed by 10 bases and J by 5 bases, 16 bases remained unmatched. Germline-derived CDR1 and CDR2 are SGHAT and FQNNGV. The CDR3 has 15 residues.

The genes are TRBV9 and TRBJ1-1, with D uncertain. Trimming left V 4 bases short and J 0 bases short, with 10 bases between. The CDR3 extends over 14 amino acids. CDR1 is SGDLS, CDR2 YYNGEE, per germline. The CDR3 DNA follows: TGTGCCAGCAGCCGGAACAGCATGAACACTGAAGCTTTCTTT. This sequence encodes CASSRNSMNTEAFF.

J is TRBJ1-2 and V is TRBV7-9; 7 nucleotides align to TRBD1. CDR1 and CDR2 from the germline V gene are SEHNR and FQNEAQ (reference sequence). This CDR3 has 12 residues. Trimming removed 5 bases from V and 7 bases from J; junction bases left unmatched: 4. The CDR3: CASSADRVGYTF. CDR3 in DNA: TGTGCCAGCAGCGCCGACAGGGTTGGCTACACCTTC.

This chain uses TRBV9 with TRBJ1-3; D gene ambiguous. V dropped 0 bases and J dropped 11 bases, with 9 bases sitting between them. The CDR3 consists of 12 residues. The germline CDR1 and CDR2 sequences are SGDLS and YYNGEE. CDR3 nucleotide sequence: TGTGCCAGCAGCGTAGACAGACGGTCCATATATTTT. Protein: CASSVDRRSIYF. The full variable domain, its missing parts supplied by reference TRBV9 and TRBJ1-3, is DSGVTQTPKHLITATGQRVTLRCSPRSGDLSVYWYQQSLDQGLQFLIQYYNGEERAKGNILERFSAQQFPDLHSELNLSSLELGDSALYFCASSVDRRSIYFGEGSWLTVV.

The V gene is TRBV11-2, the J gene TRBJ2-3; possibly TRBD2 for D (6 bases). The CDR3 sequence is 15 residues long. The germline V gene has CDR1 SGHAT and CDR2 FQNNGV. V was clipped by 7 bases and J by 2 bases, with 16 bases between them. DNA for the CDR3: TGTGCCAGCACCAGCCGGGGCGGGGTCACAGATACGCAGTATTTT. Protein: CASTSRGGVTDTQYF.

The V and J genes are TRBV19 and TRBJ2-5, with 9 bases lining up with TRBD1. J lost 0 bases, V lost 8 bases, and 4 bases had no gene match. This CDR3 is built from 14 residues. Germline lookup yields CDR1 LNHDA and CDR2 SQIVND (reference sequence). The CDR3 loop reads CASGGTGYQETQYF. The CDR3 DNA reads TGTGCCAGTGGGGGGACAGGGTACCAAGAGACCCAGTACTTC.

This chain connects TRBV6-5 to TRBJ2-1, with TRBD2 identical over 15 bases. The CDR3 sequence is 14 residues long. V shed 5 bases and J 9 bases; nucleotides not matched to a gene: 2. CDR1 and CDR2 (germline): MNHEY, SVGAGI. CDR3 nucleotide sequence: TGTGCCAGCAGTAGGGGACTAGCGGGGGGTGAGCAGTTCTTC. It encodes CASSRGLAGGEQFF.

This clone was picked up one time. This chain links TRBV15 with TRBJ2-4; D might be TRBD1 (5 bases). Germline V gene lookup returns CDR1 LNHNV and CDR2 YYDKDF (reference sequence). This CDR3 contains 15 residues. Trimming took 3 bases from V and 2 from J, leaving 11 bases between them. The CDR3 DNA follows: TGTGCCACCAGCAGGGACACGGGCACCAAAAACATTCAGTACTTC. This codes for CATSRDTGTKNIQYF.

This sequence joins TRBV6-1 and TRBJ1-1; 9 bases are shared with TRBD1. Germline-derived CDR1 and CDR2 are MNHNS and SASEGT. V was clipped by 2 bases and J by 3 bases; unmatched bases: 1. This CDR3 contains 14 residues. The CDR3 loop reads CASSENRGHTEAFF. The CDR3, as DNA: TGTGCCAGCAGTGAAAACAGGGGGCACACTGAAGCTTTCTTT.

The V call is TRBV9, the J call TRBJ2-1; 8 positions agree with TRBD2. This CDR3 comprises 17 residues. Germline values: CDR1 SGDLS, CDR2 YYNGEE. Trimming cost V 1 base and J 5 bases; bases outside gene matches: 11. The CDR3 here is CASSVSIGRGAHNEQFF. The CDR3 DNA reads as TGTGCCAGCAGCGTATCTATTGGGCGGGGGGCCCACAATGAGCAGTTCTTC.

This clone showed up just a few times. V and J are TRBV25-1 and TRBJ2-3; D may be TRBD1 (6 bases). The CDR3 covers 16 residues. V was trimmed by 8 bases and J by 5 bases, leaving 23 bases between them. Germline values: CDR1 MGHDK, CDR2 SYGVNS. The CDR3 nucleotides read TGTGCCAGCCTTTCTCCCCCAGGGGTGGTGGGAGATACGCAGTATTTT. This sequence encodes CASLSPPGVVGDTQYF. Full variable domain (missing parts from reference TRBV25-1 and TRBJ2-3): EADIYQTPRYLVIGTGKKITLECSQTMGHDKMYWYQQDPGMELHLIHYSYGVNSTEKGDLSSESTVSRIRTEHFPLTLESARPSHTSQYLCASLSPPGVVGDTQYFGPGTRLTVL.

In its sample, this clone was seen once. V usage is TRBV2 and J usage is TRBJ2-5; possible D gene TRBD1, 6 bases. The germline gives CDR1 SNHLY, CDR2 FYNNEI. The CDR3 totals 17 residues. V shed 6 bases and J shed 1 base, with 21 bases lying between them. CDR3 DNA: TGTGCCAGCAGAGGAGAACAGGGAAAGGGCCCCCAAGAGACCCAGTACTTC. Translation: CASRGEQGKGPQETQYF.